One sample yielded the 5 T cell receptor beta chains listed below, sequenced in a study of CD8 T cells in ankylosing spondylitis. TCRdb re-called the 5' RACE reads with MiXCR, one entry per CDR3 protein. The sample lists about 220,000 distinct CDR3 sequences; roughly 25% were seen once. The sample comprised blood, either unsorted or a sorted T cell fraction (not recorded which). These TCRs come from a male donor with ankylosing spondylitis or in good health (not recorded which).

The chain links TRBV20-1 to TRBJ2-1; maybe TRBD2 (5 bases). CDR1 and CDR2 (germline): DFQATT, SNEGSKA (reference sequence). V lost 6 bases, J lost 1 base, and 13 bases lay in between. There are 14 residues in the CDR3. CDR3 protein: CSASSLASYNEQFF. For the CDR3, the DNA is TGCAGTGCAAGCAGCCTAGCTTCCTACAATGAGCAGTTCTTC.

Remarks on this clonotype: Being one base from a much bigger clone, this may be a read error. The CDR3 protein is CASGQGRNNKQFF. The CDR3 region has the DNA TGCGCCAGCGGGCAGGGAAGGAACAATAAGCAGTTCTTC. The chain links TRBV5-1 to TRBJ2-1; maybe TRBD1 (5 bases). This CDR3 contains 13 residues. Germline CDR1 is SGHRS and CDR2 is YFSETQ.

The V call is TRBV5-1, the J call TRBJ2-1; 11 nucleotides align to TRBD2. The junction had 2 bases not matched to a gene; V was cut back by 0 bases and J by 6 bases. CDR3 size: 15 residues. The germline V gene encodes CDR1 SGHRS and CDR2 YFSETQ. The CDR3 region has the DNA TGCGCCAGCAGCTTGGAGCTAGCGGGAGGCAATGAGCAGTTCTTC. The encoded protein is CASSLELAGGNEQFF.

The genes are TRBV4-3 and TRBJ2-5, with D unresolved. The J call may be incorrect, as the DNA end agrees better with TRBJ2-1. The V gene's germline CDR1 is LGHNA and CDR2 YSLEER. The CDR3 is 14 amino acids. The CDR3 reads CASSQEVSQETQFF. The CDR3 DNA is TGCGCCAGCAGCCAAGAGGTCAGCCAAGAGACCCAGTTCTTC.

This clonotype was counted ten times or more. The chain carries TRBV3-1 and TRBJ2-2, with 7 bases fitting TRBD2. In germline, CDR1 is LGHDT, CDR2 YNNKEL (reference sequence). The CDR3 is 14 residues long. After removal of 6 bases from V and 4 bases from J, the junction contained 5 bases not matched to a gene. The CDR3 coding sequence is TGTGCCAGCAGACAACTAGCGAGCACCGGGGAGCTGTTTTTT. As protein: CASRQLASTGELFF.